The 6 T cell receptor beta chains below were found in one sample sequenced in a study of cytomegalovirus exposure and HLA in healthy donors. The PCR made use of 60 Vbeta and 13 Jbeta primers. Profiled with immunoSEQ multiplex PCR; TCRdb holds only in-frame clones, not every one. The data hold 150,000 to 200,000 clones, with around 78% observed a single time. Sequencing used PBMCs. The receptors here all came from a woman between 35 and 50 years old in good health and CMV-seronegative.

V and J are TRBV5-1 and TRBJ2-5; 9 bases are a match to TRBD1. The CDR3 is 15 residues long. V lost 3 bases, J lost 5 bases, and 8 bases stayed unmatched. Germline V gene lookup returns CDR1 SGHRS and CDR2 YFSETQ. The CDR3 DNA reads TGCGCCAGCAGCTCCTGGACAGGGGTGGGGGAGACCCAGTACTTC. Translated: CASSSWTGVGETQYF.

J is TRBJ2-7 and V is TRBV14; 9 bases line up with TRBD1. The CDR3 totals 16 residues. With 0 bases clipped from V and 6 bases from J, the junction kept 9 bases outside the gene matches. CDR1 is SGHDN and CDR2 is FVKESK in the germline V gene. The CDR3 protein is CASSQDRWDREVEQYF. Here the CDR3 DNA reads TGTGCCAGCAGCCAAGATCGCTGGGACAGGGAAGTCGAGCAGTACTTC. Supplemented by reference TRBV14 and TRBJ2-7, the full variable domain reads EAGVTQFPSHSVIEKGQTVTLRCDPISGHDNLYWYRRVMGKEIKFLLHFVKESKQDESGMPNNRFLAERTGGTYSTLKVQPAELEDSGVYFCASSQDRWDREVEQYFGPGTRLTVT.

This rearrangement joins TRBV27 to TRBJ2-6, with 11 bases that match TRBD1. The CDR3 totals 17 residues. The ends lost 8 bases at V and 2 bases at J; junction bases unmatched: 8. Germline V gene sequence: CDR1 MNHEY, CDR2 SMNVEV (reference sequence). CDR3: CASGPWTGGAGANVLTF. Here the CDR3 DNA reads TGTGCCAGCGGCCCTTGGACAGGGGGCGCTGGGGCCAACGTCCTGACTTTC.

The genes are TRBV9 and TRBJ2-2; D uncertain. The CDR3 contains 13 residues. Looked up from germline, CDR1 is SGDLS and CDR2 is YYNGEE. With 4 bases removed from V and 2 bases from J, the gap between germline ends came to 6 bases. The CDR3 region is CASSPLNTGELFF. In DNA form, the CDR3 reads TGTGCCAGCAGCCCACTCAACACCGGGGAGCTGTTTTTT.

This clone was counted a few times. The chain is built from TRBV4-2 and TRBJ2-1, with 9 bases that match TRBD2. The CDR3 extends over 17 amino acids. Germline V gives CDR1 LGHNA, CDR2 YNFKEQ. V shed 1 base and J 4 bases; nucleotides not matched to a gene: 8. CDR3 sequence reads: CASSQALAGMIYNEQFF. The DNA of the CDR3 is TGTGCCAGCAGCCAAGCGCTAGCGGGGATGATTTACAATGAGCAGTTCTTC.

CDR3 nucleotides: TGTGCCAGCAGCTCCGGACTAGCGACCTACGAGCAGTACTTC. It specifies CASSSGLATYEQYF. V and J are TRBV7-9 and TRBJ2-7; 9 positions match TRBD2. V lost 4 bases and J lost 2; bases outside the gene matches: 3. Per germline, CDR1 SEHNR and CDR2 FQNEAQ (reference sequence). The CDR3 runs to 14 residues.